This TCR beta chain was found in a study of regulatory T cells in long-lasting Graves disease. General study points: Favoring TRBV28, TRBJ1-2 and TRBJ2-5 was a feature seen in persistent disease.

Trimming took 3 bases from V and 3 from J; bases not matched to a gene: 8. Germline V gene sequence: CDR1 MDHEN, CDR2 SYDVKM. The CDR3 is 18 residues long. Construction of the TCR beta libraries employed iRepertoire HTBI primers in conjunction with Arm-PCR of CDR3 regions. TCRdb re-called the multiplex PCR reads through MiXCR, storing one row per CDR3 protein. Altogether roughly 350,000 distinct CDR3 sequences are present, around 15% being singletons, with the ten largest covering 30%. As for time point: newly diagnosed GD, antithyroid drugs for less than 3 months. The TCR library used RNA extracted from PBMCs. This clonotype was observed a single time. Its target is not known. These data also formed part of another study, on T cells in Graves' hyperthyroidism and ophthalmopathy. In that study: HTBI primers drove first-round RT-PCR of the TCR CDR3.

The J gene is TRBJ2-7, the V gene TRBV28; the match to TRBD2 covers 16 bases. The sample here was peripheral blood mononuclear cells (PBMCs), taken at new diagnosis, from a patient treated with antithyroid drugs. The clonotype originates from a man aged 35-49 years with Graves disease. CDR3 in DNA: TGTGCCAGCAGTTTCCCCGGGACTAGCGGGAGGGGGATCTACGAGCAGTACTTC. This gives the protein CASSFPGTSGRGIYEQYF.